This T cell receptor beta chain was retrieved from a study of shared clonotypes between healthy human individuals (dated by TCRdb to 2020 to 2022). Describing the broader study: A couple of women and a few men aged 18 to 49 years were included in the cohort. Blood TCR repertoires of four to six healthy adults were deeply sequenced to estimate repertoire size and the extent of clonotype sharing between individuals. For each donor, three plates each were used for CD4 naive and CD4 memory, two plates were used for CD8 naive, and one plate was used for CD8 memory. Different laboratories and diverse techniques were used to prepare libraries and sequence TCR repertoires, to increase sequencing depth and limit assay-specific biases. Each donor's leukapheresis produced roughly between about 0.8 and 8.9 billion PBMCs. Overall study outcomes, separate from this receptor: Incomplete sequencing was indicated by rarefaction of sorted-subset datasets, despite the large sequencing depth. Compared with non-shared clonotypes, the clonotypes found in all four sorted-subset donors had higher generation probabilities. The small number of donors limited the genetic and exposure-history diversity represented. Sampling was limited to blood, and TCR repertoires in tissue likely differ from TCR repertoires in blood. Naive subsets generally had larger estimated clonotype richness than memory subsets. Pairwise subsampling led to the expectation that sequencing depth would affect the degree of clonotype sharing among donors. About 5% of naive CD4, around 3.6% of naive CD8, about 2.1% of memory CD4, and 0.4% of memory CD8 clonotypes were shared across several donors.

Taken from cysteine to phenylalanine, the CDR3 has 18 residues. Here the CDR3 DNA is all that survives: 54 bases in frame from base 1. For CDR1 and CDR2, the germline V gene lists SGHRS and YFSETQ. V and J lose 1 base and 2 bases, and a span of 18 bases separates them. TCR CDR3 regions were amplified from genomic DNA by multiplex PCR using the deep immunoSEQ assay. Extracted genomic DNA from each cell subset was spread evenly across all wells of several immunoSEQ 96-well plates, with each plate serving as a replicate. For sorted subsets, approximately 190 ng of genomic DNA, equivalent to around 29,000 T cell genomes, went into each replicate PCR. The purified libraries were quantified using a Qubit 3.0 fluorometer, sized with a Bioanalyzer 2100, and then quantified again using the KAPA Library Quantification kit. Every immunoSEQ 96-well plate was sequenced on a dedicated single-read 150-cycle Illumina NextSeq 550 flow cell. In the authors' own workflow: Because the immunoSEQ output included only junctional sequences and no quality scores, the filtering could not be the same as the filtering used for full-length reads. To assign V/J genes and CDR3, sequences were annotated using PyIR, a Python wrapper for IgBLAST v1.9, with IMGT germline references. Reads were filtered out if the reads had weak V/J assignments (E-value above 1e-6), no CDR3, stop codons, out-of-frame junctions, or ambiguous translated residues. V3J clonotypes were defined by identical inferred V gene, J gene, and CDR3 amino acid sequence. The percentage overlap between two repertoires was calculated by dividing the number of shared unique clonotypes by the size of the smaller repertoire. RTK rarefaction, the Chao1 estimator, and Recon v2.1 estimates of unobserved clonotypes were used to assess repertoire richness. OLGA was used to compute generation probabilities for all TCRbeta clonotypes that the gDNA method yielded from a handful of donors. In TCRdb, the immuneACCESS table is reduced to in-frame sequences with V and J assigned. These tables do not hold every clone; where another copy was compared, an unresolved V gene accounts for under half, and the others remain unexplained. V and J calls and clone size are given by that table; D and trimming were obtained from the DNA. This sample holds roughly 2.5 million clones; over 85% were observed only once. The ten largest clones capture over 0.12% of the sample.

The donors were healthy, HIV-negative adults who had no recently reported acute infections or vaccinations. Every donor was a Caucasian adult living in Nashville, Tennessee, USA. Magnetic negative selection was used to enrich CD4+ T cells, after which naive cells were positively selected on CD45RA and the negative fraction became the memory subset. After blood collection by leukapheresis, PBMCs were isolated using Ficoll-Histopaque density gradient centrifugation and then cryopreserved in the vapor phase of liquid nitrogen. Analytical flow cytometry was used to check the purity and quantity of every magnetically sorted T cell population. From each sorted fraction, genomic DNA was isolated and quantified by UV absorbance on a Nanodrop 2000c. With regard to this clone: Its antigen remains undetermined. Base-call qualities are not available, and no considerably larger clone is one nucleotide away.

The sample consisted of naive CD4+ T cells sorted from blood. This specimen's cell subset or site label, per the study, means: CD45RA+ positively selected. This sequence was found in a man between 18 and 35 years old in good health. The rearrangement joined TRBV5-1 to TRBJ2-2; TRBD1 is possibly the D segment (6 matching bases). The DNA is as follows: TGCGCCAGCAGCTTGTCGGTCAGGGGCGTGGGAAACACCGGGGAGCTGTTTTTT. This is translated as CASSLSVRGVGNTGELFF.